This is a list of T cell receptor beta chains from one sample in a study of T cell changes during pregnancy in multiple sclerosis. Clones were read by immunoSEQ multiplex PCR, and TCRdb kept only the in-frame ones, dropping some. The sample yields more than 80,000 clones, roughly 96% seen once. This specimen consisted of peripheral blood, obtained in the second trimester of pregnancy. These receptor sequences come from a female donor with multiple sclerosis, enrolled in a pregnancy study. The conserved cysteine and the conserved F or W are not part of the CDR3 here. For some rows the clone size is stated as once, few or many, or as a class when expanded; others skip it.

clone size	V gene	CDR3 protein
-	TRBV29-1	SVSTHRGVRTEAF
-	TRBV28	ASSPVTGGFTEAF
-	TRBV6-6	ASSYSGGRDTQY
-	TRBV27	ASRFPGGRAF
-	TRBV11-3	ASSRGTGGNGELF
-	TRBV7-9	ASSFDSFTYEQY
once	TRBV2	ASSGEIRGPQH
-	TRBV19	ASRGAETQY
-	TRBV2	ASSEAGGREQF
-	TRBV5-8	ASSSWTGTYEQY
-	TRBV28	ATETATNYGYT
-	TRBV5-1	ASSLGARFNTEAF
-	TRBV30	AWSVVGPYNEQF
-	TRBV25-1	ASSDPGRGSTEAF
-	TRBV30	AWDRQAREQY
-	TRBV27	ASSLSGGMGSYEQY
-	TRBV12-5	ASGPGGNTGELF
-	TRBV10-1	ASSVGVMNTEAF
-	TRBV4-2	ASSQEETGTEAF
-	TRBV2	ASSTDRGNEKLF
-	TRBV4-1	ASSQVPGQGYEQY
-	TRBV11-3	ASSYGGLAGELF
-	TRBV28	ASSLRGGEQY
-	TRBV13	ASSFRGRETQY
-	TRBV4-1	ASSQWTSEKLF
-	TRBV18	ASSPQLGAGETQY
-	TRBV13	ASSLSPTGTSGHYEQY
-	TRBV5-1	ASSLAVEGVEQF
-	TRBV5-6	ASSLVGSSYNEQF
-	TRBV14	ASSQEAVYTEAF
-	TRBV29-1	SLTGPGNEQF
-	TRBV28	ASSTPREGVDTEAF
-	TRBV5-6	ASREYRENYGYT
-	TRBV4-1	ASSQPGLAVTDTQY
-	TRBV5-1	ASSLDGPPYNEQF
-	TRBV10-2	ASSDGTGGLGQY
-	TRBV20-1	SASELYEQY
-	TRBV5-4	ASSPGTSGGTDTQY
-	TRBV9	ASSAGIMNTEAF
-	TRBV7-8	ASSSGLAGYNEQF
-	TRBV30	AWSVGGQGPYEQY
-	TRBV7-9	ASSLDLTTGKEQY
-	TRBV27	ASSFAGFRPNEQF
-	TRBV28	ASSLDRVMDTQY
once	TRBV28	ASSFSGLAGPRGEQY
-	TRBV18	ASSQQASNQPQH
-	TRBV9	ASSSGLAVTYNEQF
-	TRBV7-9	ASSLAVRDQPQH
few	TRBV6-6	ASNPGTSGRVGV
-	TRBV19	ATGTGTVNTEAF
-	TRBV5-1	ASSLSGGADGYT
-	TRBV18	ASSETSGRTDTQY
-	TRBV13	ASSLTRNEEGADTQY
-	TRBV29-1	SGQVLLNTEAF
once	TRBV28	ASSLVPGLRGLVQY